The clone carrying this TCR beta chain came up once. What it recognizes is unknown. This specimen belongs to a study of Ad26.COV2.S vaccination and SARS-CoV-2 variants. V was cut by 3 bases and J by 1 base, with 12 bases left in between. Looked up from germline, CDR1 is MGHDK and CDR2 is SYGVNS. This CDR3 region has 15 residues. Only in-frame clones appear in the TCRdb table, and some are missing; sequencing was by immunoSEQ multiplex PCR. The sample includes 350,000 to 400,000 clones, 89% of them seen just once. Notes on the study in general: In TCR breadth and depth analyses, total T cell responses may have been underestimated. Following vaccination, spike-specific CD8+ and CD4+ T cell responses reportedly exhibited substantial breadth.

Treatment denoted: roughly 18 received Ad26.COV2.S at low or high dose, single or two shots; roughly five received placebo; per-sample allocation not given. Collection of samples fell on day 63 after the first vaccine or placebo injection. An adult donor aged 18-55 years was enrolled in Boston. The source of this sequence is a person aged 18-60 years who received the Ad26.COV2.S COVID-19 vaccine or a placebo. This material consisted of peripheral blood, taken in a trial of Ad26.COV2.S vaccine versus placebo. The gene calls are TRBV25-1 and TRBJ1-1, with D hard to call. For the CDR3, the DNA is TGTGCCAGCAGTGATTATGGGCTCGAGAACACTGAAGCTTTCTTT. Its protein is CASSDYGLENTEAFF.